This entry features one TCR beta chain sequence. The antigen this receptor binds is unknown. No much larger clone is present one base from it, and per-base qualities are unavailable. V is pared back by 0 bases and J by 2 bases, with 5 bases lying between the germline termini. Taken from the germline V gene, the CDR1 and CDR2 loops are SNHLY and FYNNEI. The CDR3 holds 13 amino acids from the cysteine to the phenylalanine. Only CDR3 DNA remains: 39 bases, in frame from the first base. The data are from a study of blood T cell repertoires in COVID-19 (dated by TCRdb to the early 2020s). Describing the broader study: The collaborator samples originated in the United States, Italy and Spain and spanned the acute and convalescent phases of COVID-19. Subjects who had been exposed to COVID-19, were actively infected with it, or had recovered from it provided the deeply sampled blood TCRbeta repertoires that made up the dataset. Where available, HLA class I and class II types were obtained from metadata supplied by the sample provider rather than from assay-based typing. The samples were drawn from two sources: the first 160 participants of the ongoing ImmuneRACE study, and 1,000 to 1,500 subjects contributed by 6 global collaborators. The material from the prospective study consisted of cDNA or gDNA derived from T cells, B-cell-depleted T cells, or PBMCs. The repertoires were released in a freely available public database meant as a resource for research on the immune response to SARS-CoV-2. The sample metadata nearly always contained a de-identified subject ID, COVID-19 status, age in years and sex. Beyond this particular receptor, the publication reports: The quantity of clinical and demographic metadata differed by source and by participant and was supplied without curation.

TCRbeta CDR3 regions were amplified from genomic DNA using the immunoSEQ Assay, a bias-controlled multiplex PCR. As for how the authors treated the data: Nucleated cell counts per sample were estimated from amplification of reference gene primers within the assay. To quantify the absolute abundance of each unique TCRbeta CDR3 rearrangement, sequence reads were collapsed and filtered. Productive Simpson clonality was computed per sample as the square root of Simpson's diversity index over productive rearrangements. The table comes from immuneACCESS by way of TCRdb, which keeps in-frame sequences with V and J called. Part of the clones is missing from these tables; in studies checked, under half for an unresolved V gene and the rest for unknown reasons. V, J and clone size reflect that table, while D and trimming were determined from the DNA. Recorded for this sample are 100,000 to 150,000 clones; about 70% of them occurred a single time. The ten largest make up 2% to 2.5% of the sample.

Each collaborating institution followed its own protocols to collect whole blood in K2EDTA tubes. For TCRbeta analysis, collaborator samples were shipped as frozen whole blood, as isolated PBMCs, or as DNA extracted from either sample type. The sequenced sample was peripheral blood. This chain joins TRBV2 to TRBJ2-7; the D gene identity is not certain. This receptor was identified in an older woman with acute or convalescent COVID-19. The CDR3 protein: CASSEAETYEQYF. The bases are TGTGCCAGCAGTGAAGCGGAGACCTACGAGCAGTACTTC.